A single sample gave rise to the 10 T cell receptor beta chains below, sequenced in a study of blood T cell repertoires in COVID-19. Clones were sequenced by immunoSEQ multiplex PCR, and TCRdb holds only the in-frame ones, with some missing. The data show roughly 440,000 clones, with 88% seen just once and around 12% held by the top ten. Sample: peripheral blood. All receptors derive from a woman in her forties or fifties with COVID-19, enrolled during active disease.

The J gene is TRBJ1-5, the V gene TRBV19; 7 positions match TRBD1. Germline CDR1 is LNHDA and CDR2 is SQIVND (reference sequence). Unmatched junction bases numbered 4, after V lost 5 bases and J lost 0 bases. CDR3 size: 15 residues. In DNA form, the CDR3 reads TGTGCCAGTAGTCCGGGACAGTTTAGCAATCAGCCCCAGCATTTT. Encoded protein: CASSPGQFSNQPQHF.

The rearrangement uses TRBV6-5 and TRBJ1-5, with a weak D call TRBD1 (5 bases). Germline V gene sequence: CDR1 MNHEY, CDR2 SVGAGI. Between the trimmed V and J ends, which lost 7 bases and 4 bases, there was a span of 14 bases. The CDR3 runs to 14 residues. The DNA for the CDR3 is TGTGCCAGCACCGAACGGGGGGATAATCAGCCCCAGCATTTT. This gives the protein CASTERGDNQPQHF.

J is TRBJ2-1 and V is TRBV24-1, with TRBD1 as a possible D gene (5 bases). This CDR3 spans 16 amino acids. Trimming pared 2 bases from V and 6 bases from J, leaving 16 bases between. Germline lookup yields CDR1 KGHDR and CDR2 SFDVKD. The CDR3 sequence is CATSDSREIGSNEQFF. The CDR3 DNA reads as TGTGCCACCAGTGATTCCAGGGAAATCGGCAGCAATGAGCAGTTCTTC.

This clone was recorded a few times. V is TRBV10-1 and J is TRBJ1-1; D perhaps matches TRBD1 (6 bases). This CDR3 comprises 12 residues. The V and J ends lost 10 bases and 2 bases respectively, with 11 bases between them. Per the germline V gene, CDR1 is WNHNN and CDR2 is SYGVQD (reference sequence). This CDR3 reads CATLGGNTEAFF. CDR3 coding DNA: TGCGCCACCCTAGGGGGTAACACTGAAGCTTTCTTT.

The V call is TRBV19, the J call TRBJ1-1; no reliable D call. V was clipped by 4 bases and J by 4 bases, with 16 bases between them. This CDR3 spans 15 amino acids. Germline V gene lookup returns CDR1 LNHDA and CDR2 SQIVND (reference sequence). This chain's CDR3 is CASSSLRGRSTEAFF. As DNA, the CDR3 is TGTGCCAGTAGTAGCCTTCGGGGTCGGAGCACTGAAGCTTTCTTT.

This sequence joins TRBV5-1 and TRBJ1-6; possibly TRBD1 for D (6 bases). Trimming shortened V by 0 bases and J by 10 bases, and 14 bases separated the two germline ends. CDR1 and CDR2 (germline): SGHRS, YFSETQ. This CDR3 has 15 residues. The CDR3 spells CASSLGQDEGSPLHF. For the CDR3, the DNA is TGCGCCAGCAGCTTGGGACAGGACGAGGGCTCACCCCTCCACTTT.

The rearrangement joins TRBV4-1 to TRBJ2-3; D may be TRBD2 (6 bases). CDR1 is MGHRA, CDR2 YSYEKL, per germline. Trimming removed 1 base at V and 1 base at J, with 9 bases between. The CDR3 runs 15 residues. The CDR3 reads CASSQGPGGTDTQYF. The CDR3 region has the DNA TGCGCCAGCAGCCAAGGCCCGGGGGGCACAGATACGCAGTATTTT.

The rearrangement uses TRBV28 and TRBJ1-1; possible D gene TRBD1, 6 bases. There are 17 residues in the CDR3. Per the germline V gene, CDR1 is MDHEN and CDR2 is SYDVKM. V shed 3 bases and J shed 2 bases, with 19 bases lying between them. The CDR3 reads CASSFVGGPHSNTEAFF. Here the CDR3 DNA reads TGTGCCAGCAGTTTCGTGGGGGGGCCCCACTCCAACACTGAAGCTTTCTTT. The entire variable domain, with the rest obtained from reference TRBV28 and TRBJ1-1, is as follows: DVKVTQSSRYLVKRTGEKVFLECVQDMDHENMFWYRQDPGLGLRLIYFSYDVKMKEKGDIPEGYSVSREKKERFSLILESASTNQTSMYLCASSFVGGPHSNTEAFFGQGTRLTVV.

The CDR3 DNA reads TGTGCCAGCAGCTTGGTAGGGGGCACAGATACGCAGTATTTT. This encodes CASSLVGGTDTQYF. The gene calls are TRBV7-9 and TRBJ2-3; the D gene is possibly TRBD1 (5 bases). Germline V CDR1 and CDR2: SEHNR, FQNEAQ (reference sequence). The V and J ends lost 3 bases and 1 base respectively, with 8 bases between them. CDR3 length: 14 residues.

V gene TRBV7-2 combines with J gene TRBJ2-3; TRBD2 aligns across 12 bases. CDR1 SGHTA and CDR2 FQGNSA come from the germline V gene. This CDR3 region has 15 residues. V shed 8 bases, J shed 4 bases, and the junction held 7 bases outside the gene matches. The CDR3 reads CASGRLAGGPDTQYF. The CDR3 DNA reads as TGTGCCAGCGGCAGGCTAGCGGGGGGGCCAGATACGCAGTATTTT.